The sequence of this T cell receptor (beta chain) was determined in a study of metastatic and nonmetastatic thyroid tumors. Study as a whole: Repertoire comparison spanned blood and tumor or nodule tissue of malignant and benign thyroid patients.

There are a few counts of this clone. The antigen is unknown. TCRdb reprocessed the PCR reads using MiXCR. Of tens of thousands of clones in the sample, 33% were seen once. Study observations and caveats: In both blood and tumor samples, TCR beta diversity was reported significantly higher for malignant than benign nodules.

This CDR3 comprises 14 residues. Trimming removed 0 bases at V and 6 bases at J, with 9 bases between. Germline CDR1 is SGHTA and CDR2 is FQGNSA. No treatment of any kind had been given to any patient before thyroid surgery. The sequencing input was tumor tissue. The origin of this receptor is a female donor with papillary thyroid cancer or a benign thyroid nodule (not recorded which). Some clones in this sample may be carry-over from other donors' samples. The chain links TRBV7-2 to TRBJ2-1, with D maybe TRBD1 (6 bases). This CDR3 is CASSLAGTFNEQFF. As DNA, the CDR3 is TGTGCCAGCAGCTTAGCCGGGACATTCAATGAGCAGTTCTTC.